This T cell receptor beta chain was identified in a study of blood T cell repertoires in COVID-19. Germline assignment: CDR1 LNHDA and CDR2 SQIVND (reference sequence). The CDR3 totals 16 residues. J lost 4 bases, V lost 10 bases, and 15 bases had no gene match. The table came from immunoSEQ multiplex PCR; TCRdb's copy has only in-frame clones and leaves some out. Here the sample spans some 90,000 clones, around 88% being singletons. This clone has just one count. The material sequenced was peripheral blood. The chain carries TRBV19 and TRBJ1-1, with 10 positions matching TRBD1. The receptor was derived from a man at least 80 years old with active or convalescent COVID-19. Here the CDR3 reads CATSPTGGASGTEAFF. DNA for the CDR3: TGTGCCACTTCCCCGACAGGGGGCGCTTCCGGCACTGAAGCTTTCTTT.